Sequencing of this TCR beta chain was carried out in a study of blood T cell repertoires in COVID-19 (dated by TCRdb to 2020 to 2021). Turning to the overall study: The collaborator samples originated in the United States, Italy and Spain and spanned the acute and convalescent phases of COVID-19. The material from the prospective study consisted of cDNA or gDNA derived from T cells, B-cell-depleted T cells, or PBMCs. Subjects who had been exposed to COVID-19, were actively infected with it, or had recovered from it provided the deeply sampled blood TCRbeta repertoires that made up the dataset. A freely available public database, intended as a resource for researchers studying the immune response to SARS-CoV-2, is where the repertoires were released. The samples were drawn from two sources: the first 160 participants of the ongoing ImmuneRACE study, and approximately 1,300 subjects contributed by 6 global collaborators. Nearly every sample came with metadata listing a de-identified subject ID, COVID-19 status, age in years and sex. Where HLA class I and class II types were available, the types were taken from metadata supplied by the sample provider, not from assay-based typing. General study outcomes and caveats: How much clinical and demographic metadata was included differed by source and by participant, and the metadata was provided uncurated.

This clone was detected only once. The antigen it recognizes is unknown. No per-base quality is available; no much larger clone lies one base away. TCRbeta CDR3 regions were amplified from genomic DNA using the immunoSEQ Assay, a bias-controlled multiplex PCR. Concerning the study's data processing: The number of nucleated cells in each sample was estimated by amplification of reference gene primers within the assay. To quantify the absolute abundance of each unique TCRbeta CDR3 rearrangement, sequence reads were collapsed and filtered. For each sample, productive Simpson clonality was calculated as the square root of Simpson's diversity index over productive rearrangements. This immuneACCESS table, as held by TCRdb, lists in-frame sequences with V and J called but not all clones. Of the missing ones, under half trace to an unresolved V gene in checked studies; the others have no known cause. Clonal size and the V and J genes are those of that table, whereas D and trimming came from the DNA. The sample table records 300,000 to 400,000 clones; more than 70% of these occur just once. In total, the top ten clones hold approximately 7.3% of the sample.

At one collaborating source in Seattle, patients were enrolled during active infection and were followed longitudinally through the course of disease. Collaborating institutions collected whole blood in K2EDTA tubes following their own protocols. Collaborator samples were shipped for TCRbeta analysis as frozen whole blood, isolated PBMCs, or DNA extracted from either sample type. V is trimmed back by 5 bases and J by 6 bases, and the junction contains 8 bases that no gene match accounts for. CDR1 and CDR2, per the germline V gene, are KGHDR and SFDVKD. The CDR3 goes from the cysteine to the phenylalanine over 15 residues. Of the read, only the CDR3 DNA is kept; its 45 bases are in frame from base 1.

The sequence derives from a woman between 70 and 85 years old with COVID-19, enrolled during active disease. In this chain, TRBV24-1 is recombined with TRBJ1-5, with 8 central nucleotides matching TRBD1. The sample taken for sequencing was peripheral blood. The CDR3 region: CATSAGTGFGQPQHF. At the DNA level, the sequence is TGTGCCACCAGTGCAGGGACAGGTTTCGGTCAGCCCCAGCATTTT.